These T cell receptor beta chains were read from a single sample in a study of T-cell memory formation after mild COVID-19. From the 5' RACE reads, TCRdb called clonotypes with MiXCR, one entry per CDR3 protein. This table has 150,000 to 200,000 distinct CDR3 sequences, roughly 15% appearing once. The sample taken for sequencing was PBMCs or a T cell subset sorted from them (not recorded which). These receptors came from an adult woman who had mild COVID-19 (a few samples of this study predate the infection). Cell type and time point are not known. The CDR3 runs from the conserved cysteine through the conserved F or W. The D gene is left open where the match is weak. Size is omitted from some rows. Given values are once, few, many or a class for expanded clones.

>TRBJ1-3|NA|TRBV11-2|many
CASSKQTGSSGNTIYF
TGTGCCAGCAGCAAACAGACAGGCTCCTCTGGAAACACCATATATTTT
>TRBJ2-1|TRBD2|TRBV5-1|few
CASSSGTSGGLTYNEQFF
TGCGCCAGCAGCTCCGGGACTAGCGGGGGTTTGACCTACAATGAGCAGTTCTTC
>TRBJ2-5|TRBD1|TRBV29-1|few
CSVEAGGAATQYF
TGCAGCGTTGAGGCAGGGGGCGCGGCGACCCAGTACTTC
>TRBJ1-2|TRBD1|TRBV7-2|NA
CASSHLQGAGNGYTF
TGTGCCAGCAGCCATCTACAGGGGGCGGGCAATGGCTACACCTTC
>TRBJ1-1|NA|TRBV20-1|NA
CSARPPAQGKNTEAFF
TGCAGTGCTAGGCCACCCGCTCAAGGAAAGAACACTGAAGCTTTCTTT
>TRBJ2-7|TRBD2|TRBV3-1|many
CASSHQGGHYEQYF
TGTGCCAGCAGCCACCAGGGAGGGCACTACGAGCAGTACTTC
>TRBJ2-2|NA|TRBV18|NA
CASSPSTGGGELFF
TGTGCCAGCTCACCTTCGACAGGCGGCGGGGAGCTGTTTTTT
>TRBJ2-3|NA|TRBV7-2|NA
CASRQYGASTDTQYF
TGTGCCAGCAGGCAATACGGTGCTAGCACAGATACGCAGTATTTT
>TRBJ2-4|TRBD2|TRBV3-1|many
CASSPGVWGGVAKNIQYF
TGTGCCAGCAGCCCCGGCGTGTGGGGGGGGGTAGCCAAAAACATTCAGTACTTC
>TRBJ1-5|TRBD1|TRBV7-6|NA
CASSFRWDSTGHNQPQHF
TGTGCCAGCAGCTTCCGTTGGGACTCGACAGGGCATAATCAGCCCCAGCATTTT
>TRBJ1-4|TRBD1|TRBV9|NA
CASSVDGTDNEKLFF
TGTGCCAGCAGCGTAGATGGGACAGATAATGAAAAACTGTTTTTT
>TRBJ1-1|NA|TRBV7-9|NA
CASHRATGGNTEAFF
TGTGCCAGCCACCGGGCCACCGGAGGGAACACTGAAGCTTTCTTT
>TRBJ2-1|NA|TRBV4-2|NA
CASSQDRGALKNEQFF
TGTGCCAGCAGCCAAGATAGGGGGGCCCTGAAGAATGAGCAGTTCTTC
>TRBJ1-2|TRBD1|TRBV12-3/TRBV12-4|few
CASSVTGAAGYTF
TGTGCCAGCAGTGTGACAGGGGCCGCTGGCTACACCTTC
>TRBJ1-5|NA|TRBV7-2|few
CASSPYDQPQHF
TGTGCCAGCTCTCCGTATGATCAGCCCCAGCATTTT